These 17 T cell receptor beta chains share one sample of origin, sequenced in a study of identical twins. MiXCR, run by TCRdb on the 5' RACE reads, gives a single entry per CDR3 protein. The data show hundreds of thousands of distinct CDR3 sequences, approximately 21% seen once. These sequences were also reported in another study, on T cells expressing NK-cell markers.

What was sequenced was PBMCs. The receptor set was obtained from a woman between 18 and 29 years old in good health.

The V gene is TRBV20-1, the J gene TRBJ1-4; D call uncertain. The CDR3 totals 13 residues. Trimming cost V 0 bases and J 5 bases, with 7 bases left between them. Germline assignment: CDR1 DFQATT and CDR2 SNEGSKA (reference sequence). The CDR3 sequence is CSARDLENEKLFF. In DNA, the CDR3 is TGCAGTGCTAGAGATTTGGAGAATGAAAAACTGTTTTTT.

The sample holds many counts of this clonotype. The chain has TRBV6-1 and TRBJ1-3; D remains ambiguous. From germline, CDR1 is MNHNS and CDR2 SASEGT. This CDR3 has 16 residues. V was pared by 1 base and J by 0 bases, with 10 bases between. The CDR3 sequence is CASSEGRRISGNTIYF. The CDR3 DNA sequence: TGTGCCAGCAGTGAAGGACGACGGATCTCTGGAAACACCATATATTTT.

For this clonotype: One end of the junction is discordant with germline, which a read error may explain. The chain joins TRBV5-4 to TRBJ2-1; D gene unclear. The length of the CDR3 is 15 residues. Germline CDR1 and CDR2: SGHNT and YYREEE (reference sequence). The CDR3 spells CASSSPKPSFNEQFF. The CDR3 bases are TGTGCCAGCAGCTCCCCCAAACCCTCCTTCAATGAGCAGTTCTTC.

This clonotype was picked up a small number of times. The CDR3 DNA is TGCAGTGCGACCAATAGCGGGGCCCTGTTCCCCAATGAGCAGTTCTTC. Translating it yields CSATNSGALFPNEQFF. The chain carries TRBV20-1 and TRBJ2-1; TRBD2 aligns across 8 bases. Germline V CDR1 and CDR2: DFQATT, SNEGSKA (reference sequence). The V gene end was trimmed by 6 bases and the J gene end by 6 bases; junction bases not matched to a gene: 16. The CDR3 is 16 residues long.

At least ten counts were recorded for this clonotype. The CDR3 DNA sequence: TGTGCCAGCAGTTTACCCGAAGAGACCCAGTACTTC. This sequence encodes CASSLPEETQYF. The chain couples TRBV12-3 or TRBV12-4 to TRBJ2-5; D is ambiguous. The CDR3 loop spans 12 amino acids. V was cut by 2 bases and J by 3 bases, with 4 bases left in between.

This rearrangement joins TRBV5-1 to TRBJ2-1; 7 nucleotides agree with TRBD2. V trimming: 4 bases; J trimming: 1 base; junction bases outside the gene matches: 8. The CDR3 length is 16 residues. Germline V gene data show CDR1 as SGHRS and CDR2 as YFSETQ. The CDR3 DNA follows: TGCGCCAGCAGCGTCCAGCGGGGAGGGTCCTACAATGAGCAGTTCTTC. It codes for CASSVQRGGSYNEQFF.

The rearrangement joins TRBV29-1 to TRBJ2-1; 8 bases agree with TRBD2. This CDR3 region has 14 residues. After removal of 2 bases from V and 8 bases from J, the junction contained 8 bases not matched to a gene. Germline-derived CDR1 and CDR2 are SQVTM and ANQGSEA. CDR3: CSVESGRARDEQFF. In DNA, the CDR3 is TGCAGCGTTGAATCCGGGAGGGCCAGGGATGAGCAGTTCTTC.

V is TRBV12-3 or TRBV12-4 and J is TRBJ2-3; no firm D call. Trimming stripped 6 bases from V and 0 bases from J, with 13 bases between. The CDR3 covers 15 residues. The CDR3: CASSFPVGSTDTQYF. CDR3 DNA sequence: TGTGCCAGCAGCTTCCCCGTTGGTAGCACAGATACGCAGTATTTT.

The genes are TRBV5-1 and TRBJ1-2, with D maybe TRBD1 (6 bases). Trimming shortened V by 4 bases and J by 2 bases, and 15 bases separated the two germline ends. The CDR3 is 15 residues long. Germline CDR1 reads SGHRS; CDR2 reads YFSETQ. Here the CDR3 DNA reads TGCGCCAGCAGCGACCGGACAGCTAAAAACTATGGCTACACCTTC. This encodes CASSDRTAKNYGYTF.

This clonotype was observed a few times. This chain joins TRBV7-2 and TRBJ2-3; D is unresolved. Germline V gene data show CDR1 as SGHTA and CDR2 as FQGNSA. This CDR3 comprises 14 residues. The V and J ends lost 3 bases and 1 base respectively, with 8 bases between them. This CDR3 is CASSFGWGTDTQYF. CDR3 DNA sequence: TGTGCCAGCAGCTTCGGGTGGGGCACAGATACGCAGTATTTT.

Many counts were recorded for this clonotype. The rearrangement joins TRBV10-3 to TRBJ2-7; D is unresolved. The CDR3 has 12 residues. V was shortened by 7 bases and J by 9 bases, with 16 bases between the two germline ends. CDR1 and CDR2 (germline): ENHRY, SYGVKD. DNA of the CDR3: TGTGCCATCATGGTAACCGGATTGGGGCAGTACTTC. Amino acid sequence: CAIMVTGLGQYF.

The sample holds a few counts of this clonotype. This sequence joins TRBV5-1 and TRBJ2-7; TRBD2 agrees at 8 bases. The CDR3 is 15 amino acids. The junction had 6 bases not matched to a gene; V was cut back by 0 bases and J by 4 bases. Germline CDR1 and CDR2: SGHRS and YFSETQ. CDR3 bases: TGCGCCAGCAGCTTGGTGATAGCGGGAAGGTACGAGCAGTACTTC. It yields the protein CASSLVIAGRYEQYF.

This clonotype was observed at least ten times. This rearrangement joins TRBV10-3 to TRBJ2-3; possible D gene TRBD2, 5 bases. This CDR3 has 14 amino acids. V was cut by 11 bases and J by 6 bases, with 21 bases left in between. The V gene's germline CDR1 is ENHRY and CDR2 SYGVKD. The CDR3 spells CAAGVTVPTDTQYF. The CDR3 coding sequence is TGTGCCGCGGGTGTCACCGTACCAACTGATACGCAGTATTTT.

The rearrangement links TRBV6-1 to TRBJ1-3; D unresolved. This CDR3 contains 16 residues. Trimming left V 8 bases short and J 0 bases short, with 17 bases between. In germline, CDR1 is MNHNS, CDR2 SASEGT. The CDR3, as DNA: TGTGCCAGCCGATTCTCACGACGGGCCTCTGGAAACACCATATATTTT. Its protein product is CASRFSRRASGNTIYF.

In its sample, this clonotype was seen many times. V is TRBV29-1 and J is TRBJ2-5; 8 bases are shared with TRBD1. This CDR3 region has 16 residues. CDR1 and CDR2 (germline): SQVTM, ANQGSEA. J was trimmed by 5 bases and V by 7 bases; bases with no gene match: 18. In DNA, the CDR3 is TGCAGCGCCTACAGGGGCCTACAGGGGGAAAAGGAGACCCAGTACTTC. Protein sequence: CSAYRGLQGEKETQYF.

The chain carries TRBV2 and TRBJ2-2; 7 nucleotides line up with TRBD1. Germline loops: CDR1 SNHLY, CDR2 FYNNEI. Trimming took 5 bases from V and 7 from J; bases not matched to a gene: 4. CDR3 length: 13 amino acids. The CDR3 sequence is CASSRQGHGELFF. Here the CDR3 DNA reads TGTGCCAGCAGTAGACAGGGCCACGGGGAGCTGTTTTTT.

There are a few counts of this clonotype. This chain links TRBV27 with TRBJ1-4; perhaps TRBD1 as D (5 bases). The CDR3 covers 15 residues. Trimming shortened V by 6 bases and J by 5 bases, and 16 bases separated the two germline ends. Germline lookup yields CDR1 MNHEY and CDR2 SMNVEV (reference sequence). This CDR3 reads CASSRGTYRNEKLFF. DNA of the CDR3: TGTGCCAGCAGCCGAGGGACTTACCGGAATGAAAAACTGTTTTTT.